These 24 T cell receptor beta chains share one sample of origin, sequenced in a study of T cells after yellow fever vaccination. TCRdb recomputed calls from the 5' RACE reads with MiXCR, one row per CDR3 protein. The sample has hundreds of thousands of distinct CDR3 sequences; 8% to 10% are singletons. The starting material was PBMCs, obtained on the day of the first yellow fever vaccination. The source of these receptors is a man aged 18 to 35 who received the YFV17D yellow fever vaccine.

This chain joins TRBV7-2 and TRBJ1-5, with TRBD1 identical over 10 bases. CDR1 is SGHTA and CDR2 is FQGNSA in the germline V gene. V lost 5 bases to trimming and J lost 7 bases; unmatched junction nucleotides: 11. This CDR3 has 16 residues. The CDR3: CASSLVGTGAYQPQHF. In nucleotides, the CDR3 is TGTGCCAGCAGCCTAGTCGGGACAGGGGCATACCAGCCCCAGCATTTT.

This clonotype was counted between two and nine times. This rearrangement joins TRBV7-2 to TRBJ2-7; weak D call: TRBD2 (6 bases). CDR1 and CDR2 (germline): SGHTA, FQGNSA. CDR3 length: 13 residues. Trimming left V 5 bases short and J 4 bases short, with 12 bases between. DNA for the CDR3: TGTGCCAGCAGCGGGGGGTTGGGGTACGAGCAGTACTTC. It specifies CASSGGLGYEQYF.

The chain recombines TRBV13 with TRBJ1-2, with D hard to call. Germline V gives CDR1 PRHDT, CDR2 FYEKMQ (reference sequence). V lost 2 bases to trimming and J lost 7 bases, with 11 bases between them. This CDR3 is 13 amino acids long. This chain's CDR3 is CASSLKRESGYTF. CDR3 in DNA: TGTGCCAGCAGCTTAAAGCGGGAGTCTGGCTACACCTTC.

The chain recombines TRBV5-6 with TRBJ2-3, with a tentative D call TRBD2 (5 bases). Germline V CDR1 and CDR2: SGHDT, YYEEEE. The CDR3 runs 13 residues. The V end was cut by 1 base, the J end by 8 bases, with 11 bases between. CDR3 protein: CASSLPPGGTQYF. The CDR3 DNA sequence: TGTGCCAGCAGCTTGCCTCCAGGAGGTACGCAGTATTTT.

The CDR3 nucleotides read TGTGCCAGCAGTTTCCTGGCAGGGGGTAACACTGAAGCTTTCTTT. The encoded protein is CASSFLAGGNTEAFF. The genes are TRBV27 and TRBJ1-1; 7 bases map to TRBD1. V was clipped by 3 bases and J by 2 bases; unmatched bases: 6. Germline assignment: CDR1 MNHEY and CDR2 SMNVEV (reference sequence). This CDR3 spans 15 amino acids.

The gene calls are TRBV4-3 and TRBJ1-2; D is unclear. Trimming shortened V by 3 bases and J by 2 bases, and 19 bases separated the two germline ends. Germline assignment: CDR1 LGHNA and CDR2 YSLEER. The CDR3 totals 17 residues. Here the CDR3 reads CASSHAIRDPLNYGYTF. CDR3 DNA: TGCGCCAGCAGCCATGCAATACGGGATCCCTTGAACTATGGCTACACCTTC.

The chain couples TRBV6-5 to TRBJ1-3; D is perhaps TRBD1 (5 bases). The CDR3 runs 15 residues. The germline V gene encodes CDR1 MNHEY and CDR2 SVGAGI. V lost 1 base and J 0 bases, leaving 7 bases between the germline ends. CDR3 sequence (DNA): TGTGCCAGCAGTTACTGGGGGAGCTCTGGAAACACCATATATTTT. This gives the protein CASSYWGSSGNTIYF.

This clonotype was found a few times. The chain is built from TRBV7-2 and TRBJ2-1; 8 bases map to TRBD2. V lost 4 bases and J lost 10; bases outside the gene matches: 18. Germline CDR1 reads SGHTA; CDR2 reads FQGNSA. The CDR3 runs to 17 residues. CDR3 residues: CASSSIAGPTRGNEQFF. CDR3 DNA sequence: TGTGCCAGCAGCTCCATAGCGGGGCCGACCCGGGGAAACGAGCAGTTCTTC.

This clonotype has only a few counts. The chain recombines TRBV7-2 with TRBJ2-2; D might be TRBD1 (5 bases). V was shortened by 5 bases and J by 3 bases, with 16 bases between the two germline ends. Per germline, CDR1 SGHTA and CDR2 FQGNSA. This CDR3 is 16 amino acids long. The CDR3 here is CASSTYPGRHTGELFF. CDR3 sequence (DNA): TGTGCCAGCAGCACCTACCCAGGGCGCCACACCGGGGAGCTGTTTTTT. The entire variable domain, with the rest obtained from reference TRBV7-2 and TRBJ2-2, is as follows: GAGVSQSPSNKVTEKGKDVELRCDPISGHTALYWYRQSLGQGLEFLIYFQGNSAPDKSGLPSDRFSAERTGGSVSTLTIQRTQQEDSAVYLCASSTYPGRHTGELFFGEGSRLTVL.

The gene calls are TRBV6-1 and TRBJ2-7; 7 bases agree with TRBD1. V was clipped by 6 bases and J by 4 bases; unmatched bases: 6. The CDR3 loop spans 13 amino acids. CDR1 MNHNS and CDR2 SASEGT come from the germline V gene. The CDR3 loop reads CASSDRERYEQYF. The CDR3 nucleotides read TGTGCCAGCAGCGACAGGGAAAGGTACGAGCAGTACTTC.

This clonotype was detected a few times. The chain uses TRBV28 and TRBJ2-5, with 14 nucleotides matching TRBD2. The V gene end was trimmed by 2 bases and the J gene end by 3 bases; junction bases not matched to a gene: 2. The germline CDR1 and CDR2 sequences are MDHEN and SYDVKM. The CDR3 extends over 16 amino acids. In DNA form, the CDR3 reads TGTGCCAGCAGTTTACGACTAGCGGGGGGGAAAGAGACCCAGTACTTC. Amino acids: CASSLRLAGGKETQYF. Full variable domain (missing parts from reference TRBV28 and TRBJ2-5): DVKVTQSSRYLVKRTGEKVFLECVQDMDHENMFWYRQDPGLGLRLIYFSYDVKMKEKGDIPEGYSVSREKKERFSLILESASTNQTSMYLCASSLRLAGGKETQYFGPGTRLLVL.

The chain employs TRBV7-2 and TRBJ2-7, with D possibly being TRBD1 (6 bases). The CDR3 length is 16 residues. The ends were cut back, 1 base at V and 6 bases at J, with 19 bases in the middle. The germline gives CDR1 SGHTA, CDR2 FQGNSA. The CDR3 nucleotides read TGTGCCAGCAGCTTAGTGGGGGCCCCAGAGGGGGTCGAGCAGTACGTC. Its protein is CASSLVGAPEGVEQYV.

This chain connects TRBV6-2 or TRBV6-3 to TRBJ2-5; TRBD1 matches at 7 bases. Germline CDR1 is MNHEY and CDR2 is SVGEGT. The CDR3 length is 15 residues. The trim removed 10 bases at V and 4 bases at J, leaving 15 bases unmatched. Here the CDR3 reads CATEMTGLMGETQYF. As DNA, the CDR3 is TGTGCCACCGAAATGACAGGGCTCATGGGAGAGACCCAGTACTTC.

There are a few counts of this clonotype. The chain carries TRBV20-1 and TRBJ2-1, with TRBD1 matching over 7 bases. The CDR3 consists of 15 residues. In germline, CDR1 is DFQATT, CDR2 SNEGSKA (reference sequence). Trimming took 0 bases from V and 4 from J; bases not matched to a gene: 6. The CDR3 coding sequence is TGCAGTGCTAGAGATCTGGACAGGCCGTACAATGAGCAGTTCTTC. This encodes CSARDLDRPYNEQFF.

The chain's CDR3 is CASSPTAGGTGELFF. As DNA, the CDR3 is TGTGCCAGCAGCCCCACAGCGGGGGGCACCGGGGAGCTGTTTTTT. V gene TRBV12-3 or TRBV12-4 combines with J gene TRBJ2-2; 9 positions agree with TRBD2. The J segment lost 4 bases and the V segment lost 6 bases, leaving 6 bases of the junction unmatched. CDR3 size: 15 residues.

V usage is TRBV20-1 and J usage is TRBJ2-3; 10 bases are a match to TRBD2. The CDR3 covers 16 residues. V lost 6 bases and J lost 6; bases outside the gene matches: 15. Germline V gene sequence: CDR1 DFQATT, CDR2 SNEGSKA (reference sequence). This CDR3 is CSAQPGLASGGDTQYF. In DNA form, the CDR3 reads TGCAGTGCGCAGCCGGGACTAGCGTCCGGAGGGGATACGCAGTATTTT.

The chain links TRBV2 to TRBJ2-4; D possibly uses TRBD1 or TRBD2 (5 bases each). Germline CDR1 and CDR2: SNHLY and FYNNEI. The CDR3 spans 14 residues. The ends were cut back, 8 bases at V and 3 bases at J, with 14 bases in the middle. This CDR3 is CASWRFDSKNIQYF. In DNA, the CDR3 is TGTGCCAGCTGGAGGTTTGACAGCAAAAACATTCAGTACTTC.

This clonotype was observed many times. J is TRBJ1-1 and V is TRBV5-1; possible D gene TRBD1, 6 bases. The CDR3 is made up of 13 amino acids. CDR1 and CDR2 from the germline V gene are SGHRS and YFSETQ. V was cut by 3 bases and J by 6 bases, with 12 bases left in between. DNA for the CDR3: TGCGCCAGCAGCTGGGACACTGGCCCTGAAGCTTTCTTT. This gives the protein CASSWDTGPEAFF.

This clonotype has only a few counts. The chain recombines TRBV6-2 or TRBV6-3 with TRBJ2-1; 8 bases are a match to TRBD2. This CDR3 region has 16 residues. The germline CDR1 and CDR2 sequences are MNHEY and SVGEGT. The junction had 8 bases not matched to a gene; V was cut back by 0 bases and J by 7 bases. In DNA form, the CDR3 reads TGTGCCAGCAGTTACTCTGTAGCGGGGTGGCCAAATGAGCAGTTCTTC. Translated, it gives CASSYSVAGWPNEQFF.

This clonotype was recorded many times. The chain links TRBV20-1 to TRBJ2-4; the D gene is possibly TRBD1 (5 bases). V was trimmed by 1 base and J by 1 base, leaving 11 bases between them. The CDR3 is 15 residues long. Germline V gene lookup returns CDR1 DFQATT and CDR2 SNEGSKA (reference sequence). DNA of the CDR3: TGCAGTGCTAGAGGAGGCGCAGGGGCCAAAAACATTCAGTACTTC. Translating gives CSARGGAGAKNIQYF.

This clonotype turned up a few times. CDR3 nucleotide sequence: TGTGCCAGCATGACCACAGGGACATCTACCCAGCATTTT. This encodes CASMTTGTSTQHF. The chain uses TRBV2 and TRBJ1-5; D perhaps matches TRBD1 (6 bases). CDR1 is SNHLY, CDR2 FYNNEI, per germline. The V gene lost 7 bases and the J gene lost 11 bases, with 18 bases spanning the gap. The length of the CDR3 is 13 residues.

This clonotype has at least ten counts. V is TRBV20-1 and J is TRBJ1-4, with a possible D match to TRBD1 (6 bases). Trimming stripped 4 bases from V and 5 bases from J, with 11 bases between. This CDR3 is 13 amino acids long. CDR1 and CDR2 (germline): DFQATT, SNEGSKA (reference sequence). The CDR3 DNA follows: TGCAGTGCTAAGGGGGGTCCCAATGAAAAACTGTTTTTT. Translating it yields CSAKGGPNEKLFF.

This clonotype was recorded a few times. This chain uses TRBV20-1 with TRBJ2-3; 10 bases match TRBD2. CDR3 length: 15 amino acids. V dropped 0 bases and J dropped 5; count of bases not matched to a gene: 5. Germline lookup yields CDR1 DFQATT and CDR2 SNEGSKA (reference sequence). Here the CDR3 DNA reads TGCAGTGCTAGAGATGAGCGGGGGGGCAAAGATACGCAGTATTTT. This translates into CSARDERGGKDTQYF.

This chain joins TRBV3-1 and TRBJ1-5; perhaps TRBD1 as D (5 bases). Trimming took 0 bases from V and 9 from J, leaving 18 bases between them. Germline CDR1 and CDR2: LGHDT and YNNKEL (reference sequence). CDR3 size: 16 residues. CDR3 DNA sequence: TGTGCCAGCAGCCAAGATTCAAGCCAGGGCCATTGGCCCCAGCATTTT. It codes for CASSQDSSQGHWPQHF.